This T cell receptor beta chain was documented in a study of T cells in Graves' hyperthyroidism and ophthalmopathy. The CDR3 consists of 17 residues. Per germline, CDR1 LNHDA and CDR2 SQIVND (reference sequence). The V and J ends lost 4 bases and 0 bases, in that order; junction bases with no gene match: 8. This clonotype was seen many times. Its specificity is unknown. Study-level points and caveats: Ophthalmopathy and stable hyperthyroidism were told apart by a 13 V-J model.

Each ophthalmopathy patient scored at least 3 on the Clinical Activity Score and at least 4 on NOSPECS grade, with duration under 3 months. Thyroid ultrasound and orbital computed tomography, with clinical symptoms and serum thyroxine and TRAb, informed diagnoses. Researchers took RNA transcripts and amplified the TCR beta CDR3 regions from them. The HTBI set primed first-round TCR CDR3 RT-PCR. TCRdb itself ran the multiplex PCR reads through MiXCR, one entry per CDR3 protein. The sample shows around 520,000 distinct CDR3 sequences, around 22% of them seen only once. The sequenced sample consisted of blood. This rearrangement joins TRBV19 to TRBJ2-2; 7 bases are a match to TRBD1. This TCR was recovered from a woman aged 25 to 39 with Graves' ophthalmopathy. The CDR3 spells CASSRRQGPTNTGELFF. Written as DNA, the CDR3 is TGTGCCAGTAGTAGGAGACAGGGACCAACGAACACCGGGGAGCTGTTTTTT.